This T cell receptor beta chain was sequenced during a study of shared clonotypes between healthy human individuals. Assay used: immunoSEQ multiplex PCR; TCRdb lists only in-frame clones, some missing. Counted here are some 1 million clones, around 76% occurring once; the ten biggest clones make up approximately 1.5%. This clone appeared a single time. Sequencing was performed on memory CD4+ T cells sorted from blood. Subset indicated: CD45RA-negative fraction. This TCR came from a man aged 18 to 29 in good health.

CDR3 in DNA: TGTGCCACAGGGCTCCTTTATGGCTACACCTTC. Its protein product is CATGLLYGYTF. J is TRBJ1-2 and V is TRBV28; possible D gene TRBD1, 5 bases. Trimming left V 10 bases short and J 5 bases short, with 11 bases between. The CDR3 is made up of 11 amino acids. The germline gives CDR1 MDHEN, CDR2 SYDVKM.